These T cell receptor beta chains were read from a single sample in a study of OX40 agonist ivuxolimab in advanced cancers. Assay used: immunoSEQ multiplex PCR; TCRdb lists only in-frame clones, some missing. The sample lists fewer than 100,000 clones, about 83% seen once, with 0.4% to 0.65% in the top ten. Sequencing was performed on CD4+ or CD8+ T cells sorted from blood, taken in a trial of the OX40 agonist ivuxolimab. The receptor source for this set is an adult with an advanced solid tumor such as melanoma, head and neck, liver or kidney cancer. CDR3s include the opening cysteine and the closing phenylalanine or tryptophan. A D gene is named only where the DNA matches it firmly. Rows give clone size only sometimes, using once, few, many, or a class for an expanded clone.

D gene | J gene | V gene | clone size | CDR3 DNA | CDR3 protein
- | TRBJ1-2 | TRBV19 | - | TGTGCCAGTAGAAGGTTGGACAGAAACTATGGCTACACCTTC | CASRRLDRNYGYTF
- | TRBJ2-1 | TRBV7-3 | - | TGTGCCAGCAGCTTAGAGGTGCGCGTCTACAATGAGCAGTTCTTC | CASSLEVRVYNEQFF
- | TRBJ2-2 | TRBV2 | - | TGTGCCAAGGAGAAAACCCCCAAGGGAAGGGGCGCCGGGGAGCTGTTTTTT | CAKEKTPKGRGAGELFF
- | TRBJ1-1 | TRBV10-1 | - | TGCGCCAGCAGTGAGGACACGAGGGCCGAAGCTTTCTTT | CASSEDTRAEAFF
- | TRBJ2-7 | TRBV7-2 | - | TGTGCCAGCAGCCCTGCCTGGGGGGCCAACGAGCAGTACTTC | CASSPAWGANEQYF
- | TRBJ1-3 | TRBV2 | - | TGTGCCAGCAGCTTTCCACAGGGAAGCTCTGGAAACACCATATATTTT | CASSFPQGSSGNTIYF
- | TRBJ1-1 | TRBV2 | many | TGTGCCAGCAGTGAAAGGGCCGGGAACACTGAAGCTTTCTTT | CASSERAGNTEAFF
- | TRBJ2-1 | TRBV6-5 | - | TGTGCCAGCAGTTATGAGGGACTCTCTTACAATGAGCAGTTCTTC | CASSYEGLSYNEQFF
- | TRBJ2-7 | TRBV11-2 | - | TGTGCCAGCACCCCGGACAGTCGCTACTCCTACGAGCAGTACTTC | CASTPDSRYSYEQYF
- | TRBJ2-7 | TRBV7-3 | - | TGTGCCACCCGCTCCTCCTACTACGAGCAGTACTTC | CATRSSYYEQYF
- | TRBJ2-7 | TRBV4-1 | - | TGCGCCAGCAGCCAAATTAGTTCTTTGACCCTCTACTCCTACGAGCAGTACTTC | CASSQISSLTLYSYEQYF
- | TRBJ2-7 | TRBV18 | - | TGTGCCAGCTCACCCATACGGCCAGGGGTGGTGGACGAGCAGTACTTC | CASSPIRPGVVDEQYF
TRBD2 | TRBJ2-7 | TRBV7-6 | - | TGTGCCAGCAGCTCTATGGGACTAGTAGGCGAGCAGTACTTC | CASSSMGLVGEQYF
- | TRBJ2-1 | TRBV10-3 | - | TGTGCCATCAGTGGGCCTTCGGGAGAGCAGTTCTTC | CAISGPSGEQFF
- | TRBJ2-7 | TRBV18 | - | TGTGCCAGCTCACAGGGGATGGGTCGGGAGCAGTACTTC | CASSQGMGREQYF
- | TRBJ2-5 | TRBV11-3 | - | TGTGCCAGCAGCTTAGGGACGACGGAGACCCAGTACTTC | CASSLGTTETQYF